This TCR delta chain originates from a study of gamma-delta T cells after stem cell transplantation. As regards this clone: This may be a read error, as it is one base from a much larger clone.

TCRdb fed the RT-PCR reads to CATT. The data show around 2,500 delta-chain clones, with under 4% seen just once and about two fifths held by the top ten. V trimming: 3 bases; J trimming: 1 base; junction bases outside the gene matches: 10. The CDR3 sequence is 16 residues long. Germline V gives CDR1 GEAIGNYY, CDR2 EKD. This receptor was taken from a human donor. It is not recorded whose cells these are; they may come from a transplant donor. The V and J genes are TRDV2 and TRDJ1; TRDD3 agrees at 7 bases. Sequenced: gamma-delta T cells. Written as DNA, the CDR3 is TGTGCCTGTGACTCCCGGGGGGATGCGGCCACCGATAAACTCATCTTT. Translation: CACDSRGDAATDKLIF.